The TCR beta chain under discussion was sequenced for a study of regulatory T cells in long-lasting Graves disease. To make TCR beta libraries, researchers used iRepertoire HTBI primers and Arm-PCR of CDR3 regions. Each CDR3 protein is one row after TCRdb ran MiXCR on the multiplex PCR reads. The sample lists 360,000 or so distinct CDR3 sequences; approximately 16% were seen once. This clonotype was observed at least ten times. Its antigen is still unknown. Stated time point: newly diagnosed GD, antithyroid drugs for less than 3 months. From PBMCs, RNA was extracted and then used to make the TCR library. The germline CDR1 and CDR2 sequences are SGHRS and YFSETQ. CDR3 size: 13 residues. The germline V and J ends were trimmed by 1 base and 3 bases, with 7 bases remaining between them. Overall study findings and caveats: Patients with persistent disease showed a bias toward TRBV28, TRBJ1-2 and TRBJ2-5.

The sample also formed part of further work on T cells in Graves' hyperthyroidism and ophthalmopathy.

The sequence was collected from a man aged 40-49 years with Graves disease. This material consisted of peripheral blood mononuclear cells (PBMCs), taken at new diagnosis, from a patient treated with antithyroid drugs. The chain recombines TRBV5-1 with TRBJ1-1, with D hard to call. CDR3 nucleotides: TGCGCCAGCAGCTTGAGGGAAGACACTGAAGCTTTCTTT. Translated: CASSLREDTEAFF.